This section outlines one T cell receptor beta chain sequence together with its context. The table came from immunoSEQ multiplex PCR; TCRdb's copy has only in-frame clones and leaves some out. Of 650,000 to 950,000 clones listed, 70% to 90% were seen once; the top ten hold about 0.011%. The entry originates in a study of shared T cell receptors in the human thymus. Per germline, CDR1 MNHNY and CDR2 SVGAGI (reference sequence). V shed 4 bases and J shed 6 bases, with 21 bases lying between them. CDR3 length: 16 residues. The data also belong to a second study, concerning human thymus T cells. As that study records: Having corrective surgery for congenital heart defects, healthy Finnish infants were the ones who donated. Thymus pieces cut out during corrective heart surgery were the tissue that was used. Both thymic and peripheral blood repertoires showed apparently biased V and J usage. Related work found strong thymic repertoire overlap between unrelated individuals.

The sample comprised thymocytes. This TCR was sampled from a girl in the first two years of life with a congenital heart defect. The chain recombines TRBV6-6 with TRBJ1-1; D possibly corresponds to TRBD1 (6 bases). Written as DNA, the CDR3 is TGTGCCAGCAGTTCCAGGGGCCACGGACGGGGAGCTGAAGCTTTCTTT. Translated, it gives CASSSRGHGRGAEAFF.